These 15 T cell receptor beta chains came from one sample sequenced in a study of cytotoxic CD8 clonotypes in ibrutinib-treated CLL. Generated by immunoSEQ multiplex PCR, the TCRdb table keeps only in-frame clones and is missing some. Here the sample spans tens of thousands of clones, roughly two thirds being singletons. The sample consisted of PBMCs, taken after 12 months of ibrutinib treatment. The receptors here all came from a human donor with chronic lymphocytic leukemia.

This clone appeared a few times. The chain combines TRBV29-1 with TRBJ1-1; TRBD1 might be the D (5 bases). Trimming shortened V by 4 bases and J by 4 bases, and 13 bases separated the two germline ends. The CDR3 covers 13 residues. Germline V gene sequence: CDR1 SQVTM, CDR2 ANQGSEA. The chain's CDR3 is CSVVGQGITEAFF. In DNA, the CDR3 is TGCAGCGTTGTCGGTCAGGGAATCACTGAAGCTTTCTTT.

Written as DNA, the CDR3 is TGTGCCAGCAGCCTGGCCGGGACCACGTACGGGGAGCTGTTTTTT. Protein product: CASSLAGTTYGELFF. The genes are TRBV13 and TRBJ2-2; the D gene could be TRBD1 or TRBD2 (5 bases each). V was shortened by 5 bases and J by 7 bases, with 17 bases between the two germline ends. CDR1 PRHDT and CDR2 FYEKMQ come from the germline V gene (reference sequence). CDR3 length: 15 amino acids.

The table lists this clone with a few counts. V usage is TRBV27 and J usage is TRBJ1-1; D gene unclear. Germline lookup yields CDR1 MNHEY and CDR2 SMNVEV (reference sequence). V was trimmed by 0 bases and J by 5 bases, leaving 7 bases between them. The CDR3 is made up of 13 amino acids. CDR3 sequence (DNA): TGTGCCAGCAGTTTATCTGTGCGAACTGAAGCTTTCTTT. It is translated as CASSLSVRTEAFF.

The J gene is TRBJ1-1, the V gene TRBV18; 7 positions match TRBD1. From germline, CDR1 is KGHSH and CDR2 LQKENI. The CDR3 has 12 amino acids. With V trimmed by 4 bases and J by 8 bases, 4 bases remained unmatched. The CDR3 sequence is CASSRGQMEAFF. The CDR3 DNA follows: TGTGCCAGCTCACGGGGACAGATGGAAGCTTTCTTT.

The CDR3: CASSHGPVYEQYF. The CDR3 DNA is TGTGCCAGCAGCCACGGACCGGTCTACGAGCAGTACTTC. The rearrangement uses TRBV11-2 and TRBJ2-7; the D is unclear. Germline-derived CDR1 and CDR2 are SGHAT and FQNNGV. The CDR3 has 13 amino acids. V shed 5 bases and J shed 3 bases, with 11 bases lying between them.

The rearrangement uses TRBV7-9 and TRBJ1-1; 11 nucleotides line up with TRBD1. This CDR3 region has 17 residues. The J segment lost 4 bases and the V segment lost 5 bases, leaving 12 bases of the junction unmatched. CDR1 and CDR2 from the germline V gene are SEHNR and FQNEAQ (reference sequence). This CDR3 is CASSPRPGQGVFTEAFF. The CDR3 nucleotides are TGTGCCAGCAGCCCGAGGCCGGGACAGGGGGTTTTCACTGAAGCTTTCTTT. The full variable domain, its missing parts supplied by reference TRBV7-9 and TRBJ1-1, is DTGVSQNPRHKITKRGQNVTFRCDPISEHNRLYWYRQTLGQGPEFLTYFQNEAQLEKSRLLSDRFSAERPKGSFSTLEIQRTEQGDSAMYLCASSPRPGQGVFTEAFFGQGTRLTVV.

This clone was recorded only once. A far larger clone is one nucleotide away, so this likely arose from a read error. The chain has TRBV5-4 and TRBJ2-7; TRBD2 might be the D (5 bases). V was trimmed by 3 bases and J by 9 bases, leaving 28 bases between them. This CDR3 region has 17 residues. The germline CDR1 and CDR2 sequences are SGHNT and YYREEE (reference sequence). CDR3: CASSSREGSPSKSGQYF. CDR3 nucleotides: TGTGCCAGCAGCTCGAGAGAAGGGAGCCCAAGTAAGTCAGGGCAGTACTTC.

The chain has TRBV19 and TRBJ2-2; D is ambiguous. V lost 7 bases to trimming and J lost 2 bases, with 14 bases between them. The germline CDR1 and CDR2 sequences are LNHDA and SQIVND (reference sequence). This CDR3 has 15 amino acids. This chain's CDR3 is CASIAGPLNTGELFF. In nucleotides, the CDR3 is TGTGCCAGTATTGCTGGCCCGCTCAACACCGGGGAGCTGTTTTTT.

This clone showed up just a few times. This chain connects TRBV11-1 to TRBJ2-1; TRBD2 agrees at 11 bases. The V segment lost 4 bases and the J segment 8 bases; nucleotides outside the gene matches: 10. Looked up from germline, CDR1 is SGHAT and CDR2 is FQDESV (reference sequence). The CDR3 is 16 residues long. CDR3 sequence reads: CASSSFSGRANDEQFF. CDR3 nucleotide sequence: TGTGCCAGCAGCTCCTTTAGCGGGAGGGCCAACGATGAGCAGTTCTTC.

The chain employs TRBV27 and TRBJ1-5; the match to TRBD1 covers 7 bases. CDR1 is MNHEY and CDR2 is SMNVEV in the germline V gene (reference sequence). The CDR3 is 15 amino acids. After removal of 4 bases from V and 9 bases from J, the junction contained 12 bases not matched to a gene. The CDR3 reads CASSSGTVGNRPQHF. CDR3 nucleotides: TGTGCCAGCAGTTCAGGGACAGTGGGCAATAGGCCCCAGCATTTT.

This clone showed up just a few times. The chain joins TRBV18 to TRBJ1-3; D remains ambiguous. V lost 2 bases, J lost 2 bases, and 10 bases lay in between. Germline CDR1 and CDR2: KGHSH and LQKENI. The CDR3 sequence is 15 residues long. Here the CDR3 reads CASSPTVSTGNTIYF. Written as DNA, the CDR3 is TGTGCCAGCTCACCAACAGTCTCCACTGGAAACACCATATATTTT.

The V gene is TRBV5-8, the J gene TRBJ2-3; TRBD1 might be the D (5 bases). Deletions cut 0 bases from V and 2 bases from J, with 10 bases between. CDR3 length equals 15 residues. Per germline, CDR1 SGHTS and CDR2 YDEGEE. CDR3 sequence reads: CASSLGRADTDTQYF. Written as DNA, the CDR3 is TGTGCCAGCAGCTTGGGCAGGGCAGACACAGATACGCAGTATTTT.

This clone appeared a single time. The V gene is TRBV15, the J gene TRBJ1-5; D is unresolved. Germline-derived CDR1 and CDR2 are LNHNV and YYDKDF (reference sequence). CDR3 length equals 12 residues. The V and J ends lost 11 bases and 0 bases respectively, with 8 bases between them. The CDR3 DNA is TGTGCCTCCGCCCTTAGCAATCAGCCCCAGCATTTT. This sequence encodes CASALSNQPQHF.

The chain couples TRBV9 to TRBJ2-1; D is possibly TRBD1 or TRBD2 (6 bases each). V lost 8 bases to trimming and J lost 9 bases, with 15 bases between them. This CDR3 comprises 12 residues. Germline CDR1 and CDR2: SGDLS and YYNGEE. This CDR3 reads CASGGPTGEQFF. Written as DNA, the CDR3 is TGTGCCAGTGGGGGGCCCACGGGTGAGCAGTTCTTC.

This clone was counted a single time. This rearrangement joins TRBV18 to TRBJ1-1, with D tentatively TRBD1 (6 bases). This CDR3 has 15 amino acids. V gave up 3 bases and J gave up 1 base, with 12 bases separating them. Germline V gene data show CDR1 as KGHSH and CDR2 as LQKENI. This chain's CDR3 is CASSPPGRGNTEAFF. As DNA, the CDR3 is TGTGCCAGCTCACCTCCGGGCAGGGGGAACACTGAAGCTTTCTTT.